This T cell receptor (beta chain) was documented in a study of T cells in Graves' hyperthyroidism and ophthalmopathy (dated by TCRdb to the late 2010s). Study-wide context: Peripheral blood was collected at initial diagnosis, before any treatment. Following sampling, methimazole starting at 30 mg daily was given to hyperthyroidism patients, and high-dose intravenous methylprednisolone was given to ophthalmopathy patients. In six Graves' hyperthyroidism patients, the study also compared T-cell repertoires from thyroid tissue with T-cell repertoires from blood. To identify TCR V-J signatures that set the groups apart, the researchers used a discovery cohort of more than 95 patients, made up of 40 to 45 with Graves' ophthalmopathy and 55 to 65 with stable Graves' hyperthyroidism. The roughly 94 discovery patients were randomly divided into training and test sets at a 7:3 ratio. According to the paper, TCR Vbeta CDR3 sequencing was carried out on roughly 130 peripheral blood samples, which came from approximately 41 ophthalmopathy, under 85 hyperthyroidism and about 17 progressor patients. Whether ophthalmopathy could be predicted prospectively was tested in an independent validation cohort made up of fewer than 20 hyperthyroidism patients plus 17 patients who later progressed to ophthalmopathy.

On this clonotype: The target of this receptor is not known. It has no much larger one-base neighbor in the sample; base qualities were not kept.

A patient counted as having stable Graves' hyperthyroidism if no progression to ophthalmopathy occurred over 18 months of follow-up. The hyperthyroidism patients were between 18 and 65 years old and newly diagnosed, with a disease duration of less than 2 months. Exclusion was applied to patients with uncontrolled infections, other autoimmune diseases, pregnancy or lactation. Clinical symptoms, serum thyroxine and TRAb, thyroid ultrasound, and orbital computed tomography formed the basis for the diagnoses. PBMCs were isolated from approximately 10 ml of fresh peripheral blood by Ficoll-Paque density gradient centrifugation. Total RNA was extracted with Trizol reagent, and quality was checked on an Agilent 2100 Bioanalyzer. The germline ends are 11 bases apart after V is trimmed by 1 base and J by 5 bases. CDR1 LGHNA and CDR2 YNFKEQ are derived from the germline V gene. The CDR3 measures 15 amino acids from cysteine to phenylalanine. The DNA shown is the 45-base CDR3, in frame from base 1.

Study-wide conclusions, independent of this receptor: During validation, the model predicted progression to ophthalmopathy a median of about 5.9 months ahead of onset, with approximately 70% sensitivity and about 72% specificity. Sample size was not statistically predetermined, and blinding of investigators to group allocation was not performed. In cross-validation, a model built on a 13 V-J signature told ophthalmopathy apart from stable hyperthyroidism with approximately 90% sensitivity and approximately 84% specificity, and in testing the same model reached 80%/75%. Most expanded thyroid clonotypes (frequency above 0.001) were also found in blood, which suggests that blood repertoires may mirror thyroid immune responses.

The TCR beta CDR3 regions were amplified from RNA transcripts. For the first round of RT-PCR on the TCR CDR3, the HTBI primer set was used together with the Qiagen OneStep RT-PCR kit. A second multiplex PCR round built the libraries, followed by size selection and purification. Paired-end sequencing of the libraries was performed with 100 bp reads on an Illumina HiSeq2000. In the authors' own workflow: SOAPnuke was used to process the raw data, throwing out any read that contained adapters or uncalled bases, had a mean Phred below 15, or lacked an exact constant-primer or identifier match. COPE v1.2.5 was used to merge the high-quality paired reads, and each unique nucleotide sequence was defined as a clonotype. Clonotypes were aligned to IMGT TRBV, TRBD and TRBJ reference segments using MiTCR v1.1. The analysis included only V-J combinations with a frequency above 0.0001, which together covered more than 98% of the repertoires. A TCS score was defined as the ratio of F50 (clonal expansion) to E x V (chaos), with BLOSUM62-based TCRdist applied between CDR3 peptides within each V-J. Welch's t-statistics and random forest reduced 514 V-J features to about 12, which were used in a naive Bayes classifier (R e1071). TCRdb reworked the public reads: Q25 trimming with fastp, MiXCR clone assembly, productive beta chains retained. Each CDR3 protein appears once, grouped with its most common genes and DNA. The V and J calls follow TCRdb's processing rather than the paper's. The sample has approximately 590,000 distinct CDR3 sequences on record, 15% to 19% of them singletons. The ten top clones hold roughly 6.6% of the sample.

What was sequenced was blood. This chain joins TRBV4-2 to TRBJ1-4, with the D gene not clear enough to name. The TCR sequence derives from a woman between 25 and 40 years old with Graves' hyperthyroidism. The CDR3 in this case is CASSQGGRKNEKLFF. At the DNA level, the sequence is TGTGCCAGCAGCCAAGGTGGACGGAAGAATGAAAAACTGTTTTTT.